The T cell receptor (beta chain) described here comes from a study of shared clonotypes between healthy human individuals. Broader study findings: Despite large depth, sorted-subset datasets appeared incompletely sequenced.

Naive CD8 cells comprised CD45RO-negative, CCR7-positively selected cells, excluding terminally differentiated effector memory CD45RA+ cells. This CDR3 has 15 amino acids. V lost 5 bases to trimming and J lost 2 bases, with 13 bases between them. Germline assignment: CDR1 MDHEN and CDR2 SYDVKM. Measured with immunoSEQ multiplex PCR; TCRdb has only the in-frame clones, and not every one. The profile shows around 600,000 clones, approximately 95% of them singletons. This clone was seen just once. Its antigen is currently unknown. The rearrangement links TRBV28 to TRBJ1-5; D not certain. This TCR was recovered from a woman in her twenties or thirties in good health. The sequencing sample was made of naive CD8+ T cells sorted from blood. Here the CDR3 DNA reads TGTGCCAGCAGTCCGGGCCCGTACGGCAATCAGCCCCAGCATTTT. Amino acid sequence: CASSPGPYGNQPQHF.